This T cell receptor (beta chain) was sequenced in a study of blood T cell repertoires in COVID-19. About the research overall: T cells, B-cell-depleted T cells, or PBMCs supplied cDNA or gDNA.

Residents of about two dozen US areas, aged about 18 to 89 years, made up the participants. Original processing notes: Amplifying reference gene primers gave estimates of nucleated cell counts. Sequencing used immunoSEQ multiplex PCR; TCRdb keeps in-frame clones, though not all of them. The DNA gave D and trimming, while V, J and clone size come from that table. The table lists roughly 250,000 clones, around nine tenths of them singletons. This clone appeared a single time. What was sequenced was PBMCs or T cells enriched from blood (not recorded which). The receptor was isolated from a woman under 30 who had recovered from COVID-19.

The CDR3 is CASSPTTPGDTQYF. The CDR3 bases are TGTGCCAGCAGCCCAACGACCCCGGGTGATACGCAGTATTTT. The rearrangement joins TRBV7-8 to TRBJ2-3; no definite D call. This CDR3 spans 14 amino acids. Looked up from germline, CDR1 is SGHVS and CDR2 is FQNEAQ. The V end lost 5 bases, the J end lost 6 bases, and 15 bases lay between the germline ends.